This entry lists 5 T cell receptor beta chains sequenced from one sample in a study of blood T cell repertoires in COVID-19. Profiled with immunoSEQ multiplex PCR; TCRdb holds only in-frame clones, not every one. The sample contains under 200,000 clones, approximately 85% of which appear only once. Sequencing input: peripheral blood. These receptors were taken from a woman aged 45-59 years with COVID-19, enrolled during active disease.

This clone was found a few times. The chain couples TRBV6-1 to TRBJ1-6; 8 bases are a match to TRBD1. The CDR3 is 16 residues long. The J segment lost 7 bases and the V segment lost 0 bases, leaving 5 bases of the junction unmatched. The germline V gene encodes CDR1 MNHNS and CDR2 SASEGT. CDR3 sequence: CASSEAPGTGNSPLHF. CDR3 DNA sequence: TGTGCCAGCAGTGAAGCGCCAGGGACAGGCAATTCACCCCTCCACTTT.

The CDR3 region is CASSSPGLWNTEAFF. Written as DNA, the CDR3 is TGTGCCAGCAGTTCTCCGGGACTCTGGAACACTGAAGCTTTCTTT. The genes are TRBV6-5 and TRBJ1-1, with D perhaps TRBD1 (5 bases). CDR1 MNHEY and CDR2 SVGAGI come from the germline V gene. Trimming left V 4 bases short and J 1 base short, with 13 bases between. This CDR3 is built from 15 residues.

This chain uses TRBV19 with TRBJ2-3, with D possibly TRBD1 on 5 matching bases. V lost 7 bases to trimming and J lost 0 bases, with 14 bases between them. Germline CDR1 and CDR2: LNHDA and SQIVND (reference sequence). The CDR3 consists of 15 residues. This chain's CDR3 is CASTPTESSTDTQYF. In nucleotides, the CDR3 is TGTGCCAGTACCCCGACAGAATCTAGCACAGATACGCAGTATTTT.

CDR3 protein: CASSPGQGTYGYTF. CDR3 DNA sequence: TGTGCCAGCAGTCCGGGACAGGGGACTTATGGCTACACCTTC. The chain is built from TRBV6-5 and TRBJ1-2; TRBD1 matches 10 bases. Germline CDR1 reads MNHEY; CDR2 reads SVGAGI. The V and J ends lost 5 bases and 5 bases, in that order; junction bases with no gene match: 5. The CDR3 runs 14 residues.

The chain couples TRBV27 to TRBJ1-1; 7 nucleotides line up with TRBD1. This CDR3 contains 15 residues. From germline, CDR1 is MNHEY and CDR2 SMNVEV (reference sequence). V lost 5 bases to trimming and J lost 3 bases; unmatched junction nucleotides: 9. The CDR3: CASSVTGWGDTEAFF. The CDR3 coding sequence is TGTGCCAGCAGTGTGACAGGGTGGGGCGACACTGAAGCTTTCTTT.